This passage covers 3 T cell receptor beta chains from one sample sequenced in a study of cytomegalovirus exposure and HLA in healthy donors. Primers: 60 Vbeta forward and 13 Jbeta reverse. Using immunoSEQ multiplex PCR, the repertoire was profiled, and TCRdb retains in-frame clones only, with some absent. The sample consists of some 200,000 clones, approximately 79% of them appearing once. Sequenced sample: PBMCs. The receptors stem from a girl aged 2-10 years in good health and CMV-seronegative.

The V gene is TRBV5-1, the J gene TRBJ1-3; TRBD1 aligns across 9 bases. Germline V gives CDR1 SGHRS, CDR2 YFSETQ. This CDR3 is built from 14 residues. Losses at the gene ends were 4 bases for V and 4 bases for J; bases not matched to a gene: 3. Written as DNA, the CDR3 is TGCGCCAGCAGCGAGGGACAGGGAGGAAACACCATATATTTT. Its translation: CASSEGQGGNTIYF.

The gene calls are TRBV19 and TRBJ1-1; D not resolved. Germline lookup yields CDR1 LNHDA and CDR2 SQIVND (reference sequence). V shed 7 bases and J shed 5 bases, with 17 bases lying between them. The CDR3 is 14 amino acids. CDR3 loop: CASTSENLNTEAFF. CDR3 bases: TGTGCCAGTACTTCTGAGAATTTAAATACTGAAGCTTTCTTT.

This chain uses TRBV19 with TRBJ1-5, with 7 bases that match TRBD1. Germline V gene lookup returns CDR1 LNHDA and CDR2 SQIVND (reference sequence). Losses at the gene ends were 6 bases for V and 5 bases for J; bases not matched to a gene: 4. The CDR3 runs to 13 residues. DNA for the CDR3: TGTGCCAGTAGCGTAGACAGGGATCAGCCCCAGCATTTT. It translates to CASSVDRDQPQHF.